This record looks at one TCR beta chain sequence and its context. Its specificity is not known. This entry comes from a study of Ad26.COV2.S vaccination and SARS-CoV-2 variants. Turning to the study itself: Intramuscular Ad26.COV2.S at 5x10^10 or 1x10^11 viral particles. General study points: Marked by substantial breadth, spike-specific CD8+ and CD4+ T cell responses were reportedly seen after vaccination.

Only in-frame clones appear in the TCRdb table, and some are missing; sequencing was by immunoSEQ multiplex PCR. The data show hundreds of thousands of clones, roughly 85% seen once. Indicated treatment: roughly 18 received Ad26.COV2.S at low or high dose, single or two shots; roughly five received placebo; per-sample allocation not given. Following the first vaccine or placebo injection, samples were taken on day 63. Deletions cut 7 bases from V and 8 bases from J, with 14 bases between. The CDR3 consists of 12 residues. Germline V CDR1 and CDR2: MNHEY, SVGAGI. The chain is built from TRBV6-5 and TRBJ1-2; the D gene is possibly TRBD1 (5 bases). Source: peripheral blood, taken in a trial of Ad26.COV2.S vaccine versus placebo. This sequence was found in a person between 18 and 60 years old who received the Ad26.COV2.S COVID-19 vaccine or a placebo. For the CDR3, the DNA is TGTGCCAGCAAAGGAGGGACGCACGGCTACACCTTC. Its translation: CASKGGTHGYTF.